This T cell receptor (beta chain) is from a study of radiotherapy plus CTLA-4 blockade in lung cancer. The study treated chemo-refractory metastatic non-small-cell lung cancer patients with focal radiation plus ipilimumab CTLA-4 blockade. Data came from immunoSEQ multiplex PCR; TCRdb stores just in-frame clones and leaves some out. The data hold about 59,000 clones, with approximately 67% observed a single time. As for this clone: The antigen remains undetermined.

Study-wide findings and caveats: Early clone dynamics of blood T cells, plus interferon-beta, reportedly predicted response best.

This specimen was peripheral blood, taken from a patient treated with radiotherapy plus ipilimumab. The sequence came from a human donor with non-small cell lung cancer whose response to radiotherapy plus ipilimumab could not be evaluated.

The CDR3 nucleotides are TGCGCCAGCAGCCAAGATAACTCCAGGGTGGGCTATGGCTACACCTTC. As protein: CASSQDNSRVGYGYTF. This chain links TRBV4-1 with TRBJ1-2; a possible D gene is TRBD1 (5 bases). V lost 0 bases, J lost 4 bases, and 15 bases lay in between. Germline V gives CDR1 MGHRA, CDR2 YSYEKL. The CDR3 loop spans 16 amino acids.